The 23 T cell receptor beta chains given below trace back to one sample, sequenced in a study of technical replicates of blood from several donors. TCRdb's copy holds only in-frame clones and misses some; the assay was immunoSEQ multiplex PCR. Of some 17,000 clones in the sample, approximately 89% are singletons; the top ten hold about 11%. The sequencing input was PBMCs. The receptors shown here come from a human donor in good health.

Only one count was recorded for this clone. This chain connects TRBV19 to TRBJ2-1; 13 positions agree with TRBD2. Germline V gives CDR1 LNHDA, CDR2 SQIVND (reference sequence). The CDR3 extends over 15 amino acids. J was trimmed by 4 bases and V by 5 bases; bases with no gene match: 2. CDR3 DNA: TGTGCCAGTAGTCTACTAGCGGGAGGGTACAATGAGCAGTTCTTC. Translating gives CASSLLAGGYNEQFF.

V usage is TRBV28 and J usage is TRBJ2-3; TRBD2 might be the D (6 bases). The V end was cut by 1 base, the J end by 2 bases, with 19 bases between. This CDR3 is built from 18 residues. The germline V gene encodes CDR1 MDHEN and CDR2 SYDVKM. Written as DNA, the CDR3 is TGTGCCAGCAGTTTATCGCCGGGGCTCGGGAGTCACACAGATACGCAGTATTTT. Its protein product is CASSLSPGLGSHTDTQYF.

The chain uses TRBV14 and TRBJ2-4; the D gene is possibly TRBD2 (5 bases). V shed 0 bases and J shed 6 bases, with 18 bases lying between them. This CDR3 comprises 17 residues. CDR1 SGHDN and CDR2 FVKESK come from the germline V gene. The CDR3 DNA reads TGTGCCAGCAGCCAAGATCCGGGCGGAGCGGAAATAAACATTCAGTACTTC. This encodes CASSQDPGGAEINIQYF.

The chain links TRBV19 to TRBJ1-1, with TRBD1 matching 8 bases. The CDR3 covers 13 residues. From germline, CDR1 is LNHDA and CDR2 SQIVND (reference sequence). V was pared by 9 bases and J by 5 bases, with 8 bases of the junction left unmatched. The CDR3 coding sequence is TGTGCCAGCCGGCAGGGGGCTGGGACTGAAGCTTTCTTT. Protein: CASRQGAGTEAFF. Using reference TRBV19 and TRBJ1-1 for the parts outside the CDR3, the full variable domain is DGGITQSPKYLFRKEGQNVTLSCEQNLNHDAMYWYRQDPGQGLRLIYYSQIVNDFQKGDIAEGYSVSREKKESFPLTVTSAQKNPTAFYLCASRQGAGTEAFFGQGTRLTVV.

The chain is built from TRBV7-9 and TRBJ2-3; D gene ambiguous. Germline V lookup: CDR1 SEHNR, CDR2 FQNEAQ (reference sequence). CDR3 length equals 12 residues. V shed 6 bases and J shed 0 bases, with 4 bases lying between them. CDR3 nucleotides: TGTGCCAGCAGAAGCAGCACAGATACGCAGTATTTT. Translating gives CASRSSTDTQYF.

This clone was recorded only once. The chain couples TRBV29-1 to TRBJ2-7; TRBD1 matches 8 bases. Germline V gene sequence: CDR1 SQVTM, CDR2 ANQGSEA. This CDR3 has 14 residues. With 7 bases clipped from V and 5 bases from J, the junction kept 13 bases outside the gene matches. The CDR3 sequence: CSAIPWTGRNEQYF. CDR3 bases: TGCAGCGCCATCCCCTGGACAGGGCGGAACGAGCAGTACTTC.

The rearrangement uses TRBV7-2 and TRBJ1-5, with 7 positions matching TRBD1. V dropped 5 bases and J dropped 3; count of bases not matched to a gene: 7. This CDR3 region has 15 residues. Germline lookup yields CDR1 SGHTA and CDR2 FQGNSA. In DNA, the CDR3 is TGTGCCAGCAGCCCGGAGACAGGGTACAATCAGCCCCAGCATTTT. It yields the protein CASSPETGYNQPQHF.

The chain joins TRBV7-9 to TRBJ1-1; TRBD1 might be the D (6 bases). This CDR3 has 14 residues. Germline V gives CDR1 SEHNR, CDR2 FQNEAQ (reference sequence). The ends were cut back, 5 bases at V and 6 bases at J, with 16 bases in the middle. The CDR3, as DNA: TGTGCCAGCAGCCTACAGGGTATGGGGTCTGAAGCTTTCTTT. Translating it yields CASSLQGMGSEAFF.

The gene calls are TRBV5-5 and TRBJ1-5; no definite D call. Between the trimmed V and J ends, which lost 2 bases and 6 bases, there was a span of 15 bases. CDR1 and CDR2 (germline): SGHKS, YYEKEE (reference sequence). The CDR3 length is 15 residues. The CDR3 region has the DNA TGTGCCAGCAGCTTAGGCGGGGTAGGCACTCAGCCCCAGCATTTT. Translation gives CASSLGGVGTQPQHF.

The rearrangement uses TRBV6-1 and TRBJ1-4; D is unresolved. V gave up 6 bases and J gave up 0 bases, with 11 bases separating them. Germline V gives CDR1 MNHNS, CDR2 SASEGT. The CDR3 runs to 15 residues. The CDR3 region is CASRARDATNEKLFF. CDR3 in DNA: TGTGCCAGCAGGGCCCGGGATGCAACTAATGAAAAACTGTTTTTT.

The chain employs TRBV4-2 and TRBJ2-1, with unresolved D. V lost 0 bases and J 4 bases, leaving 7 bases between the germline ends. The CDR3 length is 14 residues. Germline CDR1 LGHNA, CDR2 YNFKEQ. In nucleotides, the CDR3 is TGTGCCAGCAGCCAAGACCTCCAGTACAATGAGCAGTTCTTC. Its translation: CASSQDLQYNEQFF.

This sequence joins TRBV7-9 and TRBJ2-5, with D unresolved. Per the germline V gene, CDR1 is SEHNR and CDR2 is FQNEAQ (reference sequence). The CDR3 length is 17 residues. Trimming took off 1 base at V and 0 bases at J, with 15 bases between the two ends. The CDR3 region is CASSLGLGQADQETQYF. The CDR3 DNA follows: TGTGCCAGCAGCTTAGGGTTGGGCCAGGCAGACCAAGAGACCCAGTACTTC.

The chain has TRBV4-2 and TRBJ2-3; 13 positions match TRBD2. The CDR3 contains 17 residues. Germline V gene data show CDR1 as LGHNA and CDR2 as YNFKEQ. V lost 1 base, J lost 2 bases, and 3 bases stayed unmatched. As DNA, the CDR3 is TGTGCCAGCAGCCAAGTCGGACTAGCGGGAGCCACAGATACGCAGTATTTT. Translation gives CASSQVGLAGATDTQYF.

The CDR3 sequence: CASSSGTSGSYWQQYF. CDR3 nucleotides: TGTGCCAGCAGTTCCGGGACTAGCGGGAGCTATTGGCAACAGTACTTC. The rearrangement uses TRBV28 and TRBJ2-7, with TRBD2 identical over 14 bases. J lost 10 bases, V lost 4 bases, and 12 bases had no gene match. Germline-derived CDR1 and CDR2 are MDHEN and SYDVKM. This CDR3 region has 16 residues.

CDR3: CSASGAGQGRSDTQYF. The DNA for the CDR3 is TGCAGCGCCTCTGGCGCGGGACAGGGGCGGTCAGATACGCAGTATTTT. This rearrangement joins TRBV29-1 to TRBJ2-3, with TRBD1 matching 10 bases. This CDR3 has 16 amino acids. J was trimmed by 4 bases and V by 7 bases; bases with no gene match: 14. CDR1 and CDR2 (germline): SQVTM, ANQGSEA.

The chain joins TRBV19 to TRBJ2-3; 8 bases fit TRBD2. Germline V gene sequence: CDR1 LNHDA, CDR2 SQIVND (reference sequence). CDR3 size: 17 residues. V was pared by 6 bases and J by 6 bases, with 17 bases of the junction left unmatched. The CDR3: CASSRLGAGGLRDTQYF. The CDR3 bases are TGTGCCAGTAGCCGACTGGGGGCGGGAGGCCTTCGTGATACGCAGTATTTT.

CDR3 in amino acids: CASMQGRGYGYTF. CDR3 coding DNA: TGTGCCAGTATGCAGGGGAGGGGCTATGGCTACACCTTC. V usage is TRBV19 and J usage is TRBJ1-2; D may be TRBD1 (6 bases). The length of the CDR3 is 13 residues. V gave up 7 bases and J gave up 4 bases, with 13 bases separating them. CDR1 and CDR2 (germline): LNHDA, SQIVND (reference sequence).

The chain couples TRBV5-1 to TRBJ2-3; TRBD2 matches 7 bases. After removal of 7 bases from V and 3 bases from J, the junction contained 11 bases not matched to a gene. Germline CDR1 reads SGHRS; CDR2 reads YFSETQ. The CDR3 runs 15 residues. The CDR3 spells CASWVRGGPTDTQYF. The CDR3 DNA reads TGCGCCAGCTGGGTACGGGGAGGGCCAACAGATACGCAGTATTTT.

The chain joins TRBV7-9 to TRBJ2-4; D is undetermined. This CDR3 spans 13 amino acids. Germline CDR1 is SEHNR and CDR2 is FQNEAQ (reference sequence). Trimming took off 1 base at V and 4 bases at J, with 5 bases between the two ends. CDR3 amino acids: CASSLDRKNIQYF. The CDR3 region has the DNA TGTGCCAGCAGCTTAGACAGAAAAAACATTCAGTACTTC.

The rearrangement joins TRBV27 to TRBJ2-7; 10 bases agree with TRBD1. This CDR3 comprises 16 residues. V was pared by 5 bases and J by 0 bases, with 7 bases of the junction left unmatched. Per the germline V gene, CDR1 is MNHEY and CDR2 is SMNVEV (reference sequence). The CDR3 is CASSPGTGASSYEQYF. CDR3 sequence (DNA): TGTGCCAGCAGTCCAGGGACAGGGGCGAGCTCCTACGAGCAGTACTTC.

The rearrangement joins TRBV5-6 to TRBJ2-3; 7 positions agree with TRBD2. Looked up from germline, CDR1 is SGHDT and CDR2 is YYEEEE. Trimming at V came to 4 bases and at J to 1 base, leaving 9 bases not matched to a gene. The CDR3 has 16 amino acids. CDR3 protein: CASSPGASGRTDTQYF. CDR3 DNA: TGTGCCAGCAGCCCCGGCGCTAGCGGACGCACAGATACGCAGTATTTT.

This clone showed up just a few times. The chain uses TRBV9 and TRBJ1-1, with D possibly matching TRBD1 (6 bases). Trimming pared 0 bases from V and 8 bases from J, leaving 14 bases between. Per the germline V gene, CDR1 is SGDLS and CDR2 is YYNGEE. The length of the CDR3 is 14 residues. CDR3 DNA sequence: TGTGCCAGCAGCGTAGGTACAGGGCCTGGAGAAGCTTTCTTT. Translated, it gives CASSVGTGPGEAFF.

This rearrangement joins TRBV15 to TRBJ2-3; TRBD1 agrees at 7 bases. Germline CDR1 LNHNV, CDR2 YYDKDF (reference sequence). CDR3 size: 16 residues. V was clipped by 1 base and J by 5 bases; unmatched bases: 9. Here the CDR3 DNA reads TGTGCCACCAGCAGAGTGAGAGGGCAGGGGGAAGATACGCAGTATTTT. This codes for CATSRVRGQGEDTQYF.